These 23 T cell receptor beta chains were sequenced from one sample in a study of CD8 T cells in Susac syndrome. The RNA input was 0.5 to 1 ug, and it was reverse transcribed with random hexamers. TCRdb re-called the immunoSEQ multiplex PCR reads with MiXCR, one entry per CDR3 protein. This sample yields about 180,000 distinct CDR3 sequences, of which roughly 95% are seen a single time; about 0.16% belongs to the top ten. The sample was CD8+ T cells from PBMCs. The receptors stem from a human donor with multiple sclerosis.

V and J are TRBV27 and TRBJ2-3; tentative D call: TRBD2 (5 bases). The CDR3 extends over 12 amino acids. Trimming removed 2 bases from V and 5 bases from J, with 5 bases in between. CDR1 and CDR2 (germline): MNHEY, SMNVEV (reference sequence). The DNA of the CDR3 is TGTGCCAGCAGTTTAGAGGGAGATACGCAGTATTTT. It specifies CASSLEGDTQYF.

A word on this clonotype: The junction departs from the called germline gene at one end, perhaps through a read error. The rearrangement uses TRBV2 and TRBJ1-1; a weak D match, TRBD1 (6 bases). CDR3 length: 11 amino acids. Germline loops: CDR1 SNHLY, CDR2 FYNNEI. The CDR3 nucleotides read TGTGCCAGCAGGGTGCCCGGACAGCCGATCTTT. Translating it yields CASRVPGQPIF.

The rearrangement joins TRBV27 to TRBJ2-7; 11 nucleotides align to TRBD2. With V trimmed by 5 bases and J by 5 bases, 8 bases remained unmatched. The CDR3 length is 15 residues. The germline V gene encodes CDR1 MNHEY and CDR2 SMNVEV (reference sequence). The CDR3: CASSPGLAGLHEQYF. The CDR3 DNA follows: TGTGCCAGCAGTCCCGGACTAGCGGGTCTCCACGAGCAGTACTTC.

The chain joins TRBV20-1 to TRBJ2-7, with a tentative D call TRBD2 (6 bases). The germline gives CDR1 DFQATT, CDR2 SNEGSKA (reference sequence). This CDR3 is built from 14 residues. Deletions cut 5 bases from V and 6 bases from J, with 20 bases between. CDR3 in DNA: TGCAGTGCTGAAGGGGTGGGGCGGGGCCTCGAGCAGTACTTC. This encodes CSAEGVGRGLEQYF.

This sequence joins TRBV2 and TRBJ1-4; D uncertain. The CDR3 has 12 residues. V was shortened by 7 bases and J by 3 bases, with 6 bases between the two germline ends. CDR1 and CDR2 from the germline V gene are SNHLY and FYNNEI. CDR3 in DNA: TGTGCCAGCATGGAATCTAATGAAAAACTGTTTTTT. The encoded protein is CASMESNEKLFF.

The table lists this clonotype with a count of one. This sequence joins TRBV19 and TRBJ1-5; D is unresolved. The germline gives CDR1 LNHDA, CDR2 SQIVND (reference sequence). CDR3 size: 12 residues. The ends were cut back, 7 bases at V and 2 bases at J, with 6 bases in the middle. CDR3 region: CASTWGNQPQHF. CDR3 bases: TGTGCCAGTACTTGGGGCAATCAGCCCCAGCATTTT.

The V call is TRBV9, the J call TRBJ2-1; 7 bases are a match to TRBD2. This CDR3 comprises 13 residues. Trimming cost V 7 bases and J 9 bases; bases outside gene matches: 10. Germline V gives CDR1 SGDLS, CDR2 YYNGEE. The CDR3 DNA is TGTGCCAGCGGGGGTAGCGGGTCTATTGAGCAGTTCTTC. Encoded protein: CASGGSGSIEQFF.

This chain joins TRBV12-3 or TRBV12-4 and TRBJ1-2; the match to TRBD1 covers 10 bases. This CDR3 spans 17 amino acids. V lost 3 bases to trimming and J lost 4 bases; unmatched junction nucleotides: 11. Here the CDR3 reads CASSFAGDRGLLYGYTF. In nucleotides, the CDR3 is TGTGCCAGCAGTTTCGCCGGAGACAGGGGGCTTCTCTATGGCTACACCTTC.

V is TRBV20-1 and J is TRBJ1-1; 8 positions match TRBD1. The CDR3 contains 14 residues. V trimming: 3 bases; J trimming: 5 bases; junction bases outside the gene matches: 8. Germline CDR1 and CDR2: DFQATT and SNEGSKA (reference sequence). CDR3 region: CSASRGQGITEAFF. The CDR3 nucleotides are TGCAGTGCTAGCCGCGGACAGGGAATTACTGAAGCTTTCTTT.

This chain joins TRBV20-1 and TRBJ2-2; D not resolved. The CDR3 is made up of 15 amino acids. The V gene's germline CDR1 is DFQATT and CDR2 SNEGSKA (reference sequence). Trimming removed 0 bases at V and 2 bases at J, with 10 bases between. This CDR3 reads CSARDLGTNTGELFF. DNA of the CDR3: TGCAGTGCTAGAGATCTGGGAACAAACACCGGGGAGCTGTTTTTT.

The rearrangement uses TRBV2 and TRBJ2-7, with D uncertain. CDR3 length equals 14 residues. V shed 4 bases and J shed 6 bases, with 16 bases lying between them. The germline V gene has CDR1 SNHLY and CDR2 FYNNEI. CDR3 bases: TGTGCCAGCAGTGTTCCAACTCCCTTTGGCGAGCAGTACTTC. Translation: CASSVPTPFGEQYF. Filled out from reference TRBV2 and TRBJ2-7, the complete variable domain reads EPEVTQTPSHQVTQMGQEVILRCVPISNHLYFYWYRQILGQKVEFLVSFYNNEISEKSEIFDDQFSVERPDGSNFTLKIRSTKLEDSAMYFCASSVPTPFGEQYFGPGTRLTVT.

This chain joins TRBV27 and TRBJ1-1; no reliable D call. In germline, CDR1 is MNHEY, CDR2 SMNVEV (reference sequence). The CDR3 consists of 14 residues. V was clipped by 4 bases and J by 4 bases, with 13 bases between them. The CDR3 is CASSSRARSTEAFF. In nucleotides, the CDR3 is TGTGCCAGCAGTTCAAGGGCTAGGAGCACTGAAGCTTTCTTT.

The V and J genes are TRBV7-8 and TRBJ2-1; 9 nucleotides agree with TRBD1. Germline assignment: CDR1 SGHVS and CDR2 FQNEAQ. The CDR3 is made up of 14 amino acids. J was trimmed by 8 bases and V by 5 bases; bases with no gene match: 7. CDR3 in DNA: TGTGCCAGCAGCCGAGACCGGACAGGGGATGAGCAGTTCTTC. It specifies CASSRDRTGDEQFF. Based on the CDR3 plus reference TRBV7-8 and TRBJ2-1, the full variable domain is GAGVSQSPRYKVAKRGQDVALRCDPISGHVSLFWYQQALGQGPEFLTYFQNEAQLDKSGLPSDRFFAERPEGSVSTLKIQRTQQEDSAVYLCASSRDRTGDEQFFGPGTRLTVL.

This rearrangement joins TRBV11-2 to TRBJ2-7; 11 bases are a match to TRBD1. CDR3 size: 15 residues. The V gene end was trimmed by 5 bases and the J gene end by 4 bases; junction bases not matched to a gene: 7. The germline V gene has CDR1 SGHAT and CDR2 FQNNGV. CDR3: CASSPGQGAQYEQYF. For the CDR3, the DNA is TGTGCCAGCAGCCCAGGACAGGGGGCGCAATACGAGCAGTACTTC.

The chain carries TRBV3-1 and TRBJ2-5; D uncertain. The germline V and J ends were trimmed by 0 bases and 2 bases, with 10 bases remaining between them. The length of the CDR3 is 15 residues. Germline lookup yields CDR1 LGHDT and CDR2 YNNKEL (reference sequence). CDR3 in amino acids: CASSQDARRQETQYF. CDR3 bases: TGTGCCAGCAGCCAAGATGCTCGCAGACAAGAGACCCAGTACTTC.

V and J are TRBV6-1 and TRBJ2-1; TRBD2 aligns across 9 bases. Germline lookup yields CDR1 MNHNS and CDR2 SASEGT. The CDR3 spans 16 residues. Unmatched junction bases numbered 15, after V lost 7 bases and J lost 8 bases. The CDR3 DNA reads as TGTGCCAGCACACAAGAGGGACTAGCATTCCGGGATGAGCAGTTCTTC. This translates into CASTQEGLAFRDEQFF.

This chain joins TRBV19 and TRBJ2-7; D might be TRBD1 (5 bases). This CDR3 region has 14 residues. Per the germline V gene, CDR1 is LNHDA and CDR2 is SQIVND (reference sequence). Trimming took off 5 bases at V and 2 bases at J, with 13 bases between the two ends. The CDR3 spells CASSPGQSTYEQYF. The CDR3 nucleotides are TGTGCCAGTAGTCCTGGACAATCCACCTACGAGCAGTACTTC.

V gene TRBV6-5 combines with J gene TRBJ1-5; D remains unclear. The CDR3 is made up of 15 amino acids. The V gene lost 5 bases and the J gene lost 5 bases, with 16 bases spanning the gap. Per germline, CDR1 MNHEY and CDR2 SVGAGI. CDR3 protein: CASSPYTDGDQPQHF. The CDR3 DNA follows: TGTGCCAGCAGTCCATATACGGACGGGGATCAGCCCCAGCATTTT.

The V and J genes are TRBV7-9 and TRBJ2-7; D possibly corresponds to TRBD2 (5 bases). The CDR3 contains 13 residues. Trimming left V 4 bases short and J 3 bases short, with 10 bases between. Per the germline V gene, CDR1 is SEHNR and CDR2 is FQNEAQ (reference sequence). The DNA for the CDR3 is TGTGCCAGCAGCTCTTCAGCGGACTACGAGCAGTACTTC. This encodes CASSSSADYEQYF.

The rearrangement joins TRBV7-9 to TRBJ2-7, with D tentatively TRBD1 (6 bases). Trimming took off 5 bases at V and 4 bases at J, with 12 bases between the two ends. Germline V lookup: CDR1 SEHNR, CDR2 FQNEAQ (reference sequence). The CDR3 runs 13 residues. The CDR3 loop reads CASSRGQIYEQYF. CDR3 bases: TGTGCCAGCAGCCGAGGACAGATTTACGAGCAGTACTTC.

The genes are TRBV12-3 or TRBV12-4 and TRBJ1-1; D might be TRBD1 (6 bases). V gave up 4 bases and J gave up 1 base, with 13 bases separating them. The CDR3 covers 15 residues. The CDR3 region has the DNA TGTGCCAGCAGTTCGGACAGCCGTCGGAACACTGAAGCTTTCTTT. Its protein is CASSSDSRRNTEAFF.

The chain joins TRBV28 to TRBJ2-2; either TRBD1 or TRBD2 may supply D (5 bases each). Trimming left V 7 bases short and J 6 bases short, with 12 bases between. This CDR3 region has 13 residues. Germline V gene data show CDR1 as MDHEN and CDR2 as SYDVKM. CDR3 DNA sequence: TGTGCCAGCAACATTTTGGGGGCCGGGGAGCTGTTTTTT. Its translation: CASNILGAGELFF.

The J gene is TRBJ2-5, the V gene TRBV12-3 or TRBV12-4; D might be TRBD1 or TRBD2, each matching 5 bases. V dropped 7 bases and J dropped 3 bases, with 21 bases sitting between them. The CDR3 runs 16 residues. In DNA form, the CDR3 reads TGTGCCAGCACTGCCGAGGGGTTTGGGGCTGAAGAGACCCAGTACTTC. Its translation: CASTAEGFGAEETQYF.